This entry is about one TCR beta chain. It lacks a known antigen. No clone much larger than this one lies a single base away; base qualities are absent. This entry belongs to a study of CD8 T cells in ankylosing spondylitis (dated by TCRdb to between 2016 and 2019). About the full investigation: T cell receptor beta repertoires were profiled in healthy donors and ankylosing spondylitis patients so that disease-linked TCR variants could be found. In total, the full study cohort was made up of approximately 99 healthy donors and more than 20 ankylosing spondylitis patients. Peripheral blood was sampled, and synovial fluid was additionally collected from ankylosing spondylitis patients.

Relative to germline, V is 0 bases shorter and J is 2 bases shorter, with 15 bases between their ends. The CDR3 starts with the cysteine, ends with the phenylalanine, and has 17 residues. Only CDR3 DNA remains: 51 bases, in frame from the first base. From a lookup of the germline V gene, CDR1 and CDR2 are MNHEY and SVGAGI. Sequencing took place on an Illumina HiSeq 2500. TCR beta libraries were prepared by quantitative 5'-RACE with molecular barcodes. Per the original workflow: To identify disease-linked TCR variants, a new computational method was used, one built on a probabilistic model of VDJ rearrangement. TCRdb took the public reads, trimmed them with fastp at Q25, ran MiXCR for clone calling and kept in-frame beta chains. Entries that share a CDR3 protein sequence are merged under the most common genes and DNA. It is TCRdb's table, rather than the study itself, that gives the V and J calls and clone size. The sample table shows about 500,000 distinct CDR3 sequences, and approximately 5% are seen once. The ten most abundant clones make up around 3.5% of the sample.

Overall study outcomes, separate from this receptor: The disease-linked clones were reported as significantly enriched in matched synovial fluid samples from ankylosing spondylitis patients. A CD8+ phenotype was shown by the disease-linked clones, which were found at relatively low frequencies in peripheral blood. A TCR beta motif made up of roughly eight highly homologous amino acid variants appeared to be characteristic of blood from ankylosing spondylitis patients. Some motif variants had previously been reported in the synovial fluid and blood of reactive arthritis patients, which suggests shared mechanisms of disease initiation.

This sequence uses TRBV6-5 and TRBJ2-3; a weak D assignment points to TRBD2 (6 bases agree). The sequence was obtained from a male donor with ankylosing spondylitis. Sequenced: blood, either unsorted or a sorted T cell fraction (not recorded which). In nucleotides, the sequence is TGTGCCAGCAGTTACTCTTGGACTAATAGCCCCACAGATACGCAGTATTTT. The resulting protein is CASSYSWTNSPTDTQYF.